The 24 T cell receptor beta chains given below trace back to one sample, sequenced in a study of T-cell reconstitution after alpha-beta-depleted transplantation in children. Unique molecular identifiers were used in preparing the TCRbeta library. Via MiXCR, TCRdb re-called the PCR reads, giving one row per CDR3 protein. The table has roughly 400,000 distinct CDR3 sequences, roughly two fifths seen once; the top ten hold 27%. Material: PBMCs, obtained before TCRalphabeta/CD19-depleted stem cell transplant. The receptor set was obtained from a girl aged 2 to 10 with aplastic anemia, due to receive a stem cell transplant.

This clonotype appeared a few times. The J gene is TRBJ2-6, the V gene TRBV28; 11 bases fit TRBD1. Germline lookup yields CDR1 MDHEN and CDR2 SYDVKM. The CDR3 length is 18 residues. Germline trimming cut 5 bases from V and 0 bases from J; bases unmatched to any gene: 6. The CDR3 nucleotides are TGTGCCAGCAGTGCCGCAGGGACAGGGGGCTCTGGGGCCAACGTCCTGACTTTC. It specifies CASSAAGTGGSGANVLTF.

This clonotype came up many times. The CDR3 loop is CASSLLGGTGANVLTF. The CDR3 coding sequence is TGTGCCAGCAGCTTGTTAGGGGGAACTGGGGCCAACGTCCTGACTTTC. This rearrangement joins TRBV5-5 to TRBJ2-6; TRBD1 is a possible D gene (6 bases). Germline values: CDR1 SGHKS, CDR2 YYEKEE (reference sequence). V dropped 1 base and J dropped 2 bases, with 10 bases sitting between them. This CDR3 comprises 16 residues.

The chain has TRBV28 and TRBJ2-7; 7 positions agree with TRBD2. This CDR3 region has 15 residues. Unmatched junction bases numbered 15, after V lost 9 bases and J lost 4 bases. The germline CDR1 and CDR2 sequences are MDHEN and SYDVKM. CDR3 nucleotides: TGTGCCAGTCGCCCGGTAAGGCGGGAGAATTACGAGCAGTACTTC. As protein: CASRPVRRENYEQYF.

This chain uses TRBV5-1 with TRBJ2-5, with D possibly being TRBD1 (5 bases). Between the trimmed V and J ends, which lost 0 bases and 3 bases, there was a span of 21 bases. The germline V gene has CDR1 SGHRS and CDR2 YFSETQ. The length of the CDR3 is 18 residues. CDR3 in amino acids: CASSLGLGQGRLEETQYF. The CDR3 nucleotides are TGCGCCAGCAGCTTGGGCCTCGGACAAGGGCGGCTAGAAGAGACCCAGTACTTC.

The V call is TRBV7-2, the J call TRBJ2-5; D gene uncertain. The germline V gene encodes CDR1 SGHTA and CDR2 FQGNSA. This CDR3 has 13 amino acids. V was cut by 4 bases and J by 4 bases, with 10 bases left in between. The CDR3 DNA reads TGTGCCAGCAGCTCCCTAGGCCGAGAGACCCAGTACTTC. It codes for CASSSLGRETQYF.

The rearrangement joins TRBV12-5 to TRBJ2-1, with 10 positions matching TRBD2. Germline V gene lookup returns CDR1 LGHNT and CDR2 FRNRAP. V lost 7 bases, J lost 2 bases, and 5 bases stayed unmatched. CDR3 length: 15 amino acids. The CDR3 DNA reads TGTGCTAGTGCCCGAGCGGGAGGGGCCTACAATGAGCAGTTCTTC. It translates to CASARAGGAYNEQFF.

This clonotype was seen ten or more times. The chain combines TRBV4-3 with TRBJ2-1; 9 nucleotides agree with TRBD1. The CDR3 has 15 residues. CDR1 is LGHNA, CDR2 YSLEER, per germline. With 5 bases clipped from V and 2 bases from J, the junction kept 4 bases outside the gene matches. As DNA, the CDR3 is TGCGCCAGCAGCTCCCGGACAGGGGCCTACAATGAGCAGTTCTTC. Translating it yields CASSSRTGAYNEQFF.

This clonotype showed up many times. This sequence joins TRBV11-2 and TRBJ2-3, with D possibly TRBD1 on 5 matching bases. Trimming stripped 3 bases from V and 1 base from J, with 11 bases between. The CDR3 has 15 amino acids. CDR1 is SGHAT and CDR2 is FQNNGV in the germline V gene. The CDR3 DNA reads TGTGCCAGCAGCTTGGGGCTAGGGGGCACAGATACGCAGTATTTT. This codes for CASSLGLGGTDTQYF.

This clonotype was observed many times. The rearrangement uses TRBV5-5 and TRBJ1-5; 7 bases align to TRBD1. V trimming: 3 bases; J trimming: 2 bases; junction bases outside the gene matches: 5. CDR1 is SGHKS, CDR2 YYEKEE, per germline (reference sequence). The CDR3 covers 15 residues. CDR3: CASSWRGHGNQPQHF. DNA of the CDR3: TGTGCCAGCAGCTGGAGGGGGCATGGCAATCAGCCCCAGCATTTT.

The chain uses TRBV12-5 and TRBJ1-1; 7 bases fit TRBD1. This CDR3 has 18 amino acids. J gave up 1 base and V 7 bases, and 18 bases lay outside the gene matches. CDR1 is LGHNT and CDR2 is FRNRAP in the germline V gene. Written as DNA, the CDR3 is TGTGCTAGTGCCCACTCAGGGGGAGGGAGAGGGTCGAACACTGAAGCTTTCTTT. It is translated as CASAHSGGGRGSNTEAFF.

The V gene is TRBV9, the J gene TRBJ1-2; unclear D gene. Germline-derived CDR1 and CDR2 are SGDLS and YYNGEE. CDR3 length equals 15 residues. The germline V and J ends were trimmed by 4 bases and 7 bases, with 20 bases remaining between them. The CDR3: CASSTRALGKGGYTF. The CDR3 DNA reads as TGTGCCAGCAGCACCCGGGCTCTGGGGAAGGGTGGCTACACCTTC.

About this clonotype: The junction differs from germline at one of its ends, possibly a read error. The V gene is TRBV20-1, the J gene TRBJ1-5; TRBD1 matches at 8 bases. Germline CDR1 reads DFQATT; CDR2 reads SNEGSKA (reference sequence). The CDR3 consists of 15 residues. DNA for the CDR3: TGCAGTGCGAGAGGACAGGGAACTGACAATCAGCCCCAGCATTTT. It encodes CSARGQGTDNQPQHF.

This clonotype was seen ten or more times. The V gene is TRBV2, the J gene TRBJ2-3; D may be TRBD1 or TRBD2 (6 bases each). Trimming stripped 4 bases from V and 2 bases from J, with 16 bases between. The CDR3 sequence is 16 residues long. The germline V gene encodes CDR1 SNHLY and CDR2 FYNNEI. This chain's CDR3 is CASSGGEGGITDTQYF. In DNA form, the CDR3 reads TGTGCCAGCAGTGGGGGAGAGGGGGGAATCACAGATACGCAGTATTTT.

The table lists this clonotype with a few counts. This chain joins TRBV27 and TRBJ2-7, with a weak D call TRBD1 (8 bases). CDR3 length: 16 residues. Germline CDR1 and CDR2: MNHEY and SMNVEV (reference sequence). The CDR3 sequence: CVQGASGPSPSYEQYF. The CDR3 DNA sequence: TGTGTCCAGGGGGCTAGCGGTCCTTCCCCCTCCTACGAGCAGTACTTC.

The chain carries TRBV30 and TRBJ2-7; 7 bases map to TRBD1. The V gene's germline CDR1 is GTSNPN and CDR2 SVGIG (reference sequence). The CDR3 length is 12 residues. With V trimmed by 3 bases and J by 3 bases, 2 bases remained unmatched. CDR3 amino acids: CAWRGQNYEQYF. In nucleotides, the CDR3 is TGTGCCTGGAGGGGACAGAACTACGAGCAGTACTTC. The variable domain in full, completed from reference TRBV30 and TRBJ2-7, reads SQTIHQWPATLVQPVGSPLSLECTVEGTSNPNLYWYRQAAGRGLQLLFYSVGIGQISSEVPQNLSASRPQDRQFILSSKKLLLSDSGFYLCAWRGQNYEQYFGPGTRLTVT.

The sample holds a few counts of this clonotype. The V and J genes are TRBV27 and TRBJ2-1; D ambiguous. CDR1 and CDR2 from the germline V gene are MNHEY and SMNVEV (reference sequence). Trimming cost V 4 bases and J 10 bases, with 8 bases left between them. The CDR3 contains 11 residues. The CDR3 sequence: CASSSYEEQFF. CDR3 bases: TGTGCCAGCAGTTCCTATGAGGAGCAGTTCTTC.

This chain uses TRBV7-4 with TRBJ2-7, with D perhaps being TRBD1 or TRBD2 (5 bases each). CDR1 SGHVT and CDR2 SQSDAQ come from the germline V gene. The CDR3 is 15 residues long. V lost 5 bases, J lost 2 bases, and 16 bases lay in between. The CDR3 DNA reads TGTGCCAGCAGCCCCCGTCCGGGGCCAACCTACGAGCAGTACTTC. Its protein product is CASSPRPGPTYEQYF.

The chain employs TRBV24-1 and TRBJ2-3; 10 nucleotides line up with TRBD1. V gave up 7 bases and J gave up 6 bases; unmatched junction bases: 9. This CDR3 has 15 amino acids. The germline CDR1 and CDR2 sequences are KGHDR and SFDVKD. CDR3 loop: CATSGPGQGSDTQYF. The CDR3 DNA reads as TGTGCCACCAGCGGGCCGGGACAGGGGTCGGATACGCAGTATTTT.

This chain connects TRBV5-4 to TRBJ2-1, with 7 bases matching TRBD2. Trimming cost V 0 bases and J 0 bases; bases outside gene matches: 15. The germline gives CDR1 SGHNT, CDR2 YYREEE (reference sequence). CDR3 length: 20 residues. As DNA, the CDR3 is TGTGCCAGCAGCTTGGCCTACTTGGGAGGGCCGCAGACCTCCTACAATGAGCAGTTCTTC. This sequence encodes CASSLAYLGGPQTSYNEQFF.

This clonotype has just a few counts. The genes are TRBV6-4 and TRBJ2-6; possibly TRBD1 for D (6 bases). From germline, CDR1 is MRHNA and CDR2 SNTAGT. The CDR3 sequence is 15 residues long. Trimming took off 6 bases at V and 0 bases at J, with 9 bases between the two ends. CDR3 DNA sequence: TGTGCCAGCAGGGCACAGGGCTCTGGGGCCAACGTCCTGACTTTC. This sequence encodes CASRAQGSGANVLTF.

The chain carries TRBV4-3 and TRBJ2-7, with TRBD1 identical over 7 bases. This CDR3 has 14 amino acids. CDR1 and CDR2 from the germline V gene are LGHNA and YSLEER. With V trimmed by 0 bases and J by 2 bases, 1 base remained unmatched. CDR3 bases: TGCGCCAGCAGCCAAGAGACAGGGACCTACGAGCAGTACTTC. Protein product: CASSQETGTYEQYF.

The chain joins TRBV5-1 to TRBJ1-5; D gene ambiguous. The CDR3 runs 16 residues. The V end lost 0 bases, the J end lost 0 bases, and 10 bases lay between the germline ends. The germline V gene has CDR1 SGHRS and CDR2 YFSETQ. This chain's CDR3 is CASSLGGFNSNQPQHF. CDR3 DNA sequence: TGCGCCAGCAGCTTGGGTGGATTTAATAGCAATCAGCCCCAGCATTTT.

This clonotype appeared a few times. The chain carries TRBV5-1 and TRBJ1-1; D not certain. The V end lost 3 bases, the J end lost 7 bases, and 16 bases lay between the germline ends. Germline V gene sequence: CDR1 SGHRS, CDR2 YFSETQ. The CDR3 runs to 14 residues. The chain's CDR3 is CASSSQRADYEAFF. The CDR3 nucleotides read TGCGCCAGCAGCTCACAGCGGGCAGACTATGAAGCTTTCTTT. The whole variable domain, filled in from reference TRBV5-1 and TRBJ1-1, reads KAGVTQTPRYLIKTRGQQVTLSCSPISGHRSVSWYQQTPGQGLQFLFEYFSETQRNKGNFPGRFSGRQFSNSRSEMNVSTLELGDSALYLCASSSQRADYEAFFGQGTRLTVV.

This clonotype was counted only a few times. This rearrangement joins TRBV19 to TRBJ2-5; TRBD1 matches 9 bases. CDR1 and CDR2 (germline): LNHDA, SQIVND (reference sequence). V shed 3 bases, J shed 4 bases, and the junction held 6 bases outside the gene matches. The CDR3 covers 15 residues. CDR3 amino acids: CASSIIPTGGETQYF. In DNA form, the CDR3 reads TGTGCCAGTAGTATCATCCCGACAGGGGGAGAGACCCAGTACTTC.